The entry that follows covers one T cell receptor (beta chain) sequence. Germline assignment: CDR1 MNHEY and CDR2 SVGAGI. This CDR3 is 14 amino acids long. Trimming removed 6 bases from V and 5 bases from J, with 16 bases in between. This record comes from a study of radiotherapy plus CTLA-4 blockade in lung cancer. The protocol was immunoSEQ multiplex PCR, while the TCRdb copy is restricted to in-frame clones and leaves out a portion. The data show 80,000 or so clones, 78% seen once. Those patients who had chemo-refractory metastatic non-small-cell lung cancer were given focal radiation along with CTLA-4 blockade through ipilimumab.

Specimen: peripheral blood, collected from a patient treated with radiotherapy plus ipilimumab. The clonotype originates from a human donor with non-small cell lung cancer who had a partial response to radiotherapy plus ipilimumab. Some clones in this sample may be carry-over from other donors' samples. The V gene is TRBV6-5, the J gene TRBJ1-1; unclear D gene. The CDR3 DNA reads TGTGCCAGCAGCCCCCTGGTGACTACTACTGAAGCTTTCTTT. This translates into CASSPLVTTTEAFF.